The 30 T cell receptor beta chains given below trace back to one sample, sequenced in a study of regulatory T cells in long-lasting Graves disease. Investigators prepared the TCR beta libraries by applying iRepertoire HTBI primers and Arm-PCR of CDR3 regions. In TCRdb, the multiplex PCR reads were re-called with MiXCR into one record per CDR3 protein. The sample consists of roughly 560,000 distinct CDR3 sequences, around 11% of them appearing once. Time point reported: newly diagnosed GD, antithyroid drugs for less than 3 months. Extracted RNA from PBMCs served as the source of the TCR library. The data also belong to a second study, concerning T cells in Graves' hyperthyroidism and ophthalmopathy.

The material sequenced was peripheral blood mononuclear cells (PBMCs), taken at new diagnosis, from a patient treated with antithyroid drugs. Receptor source: a woman aged 25 to 39 with Graves disease.

This clonotype was detected ten times or more. The chain employs TRBV2 and TRBJ2-7, with TRBD1 identical over 11 bases. Unmatched junction bases numbered 7, after V lost 9 bases and J lost 3 bases. CDR1 and CDR2 (germline): SNHLY, FYNNEI. The CDR3 extends over 14 amino acids. The CDR3 sequence: CASFSGTGGYEQYF. The CDR3 bases are TGTGCCAGTTTTTCCGGGACAGGGGGCTACGAGCAGTACTTC.

This clonotype was counted many times. Germline and junction disagree at one end, which may indicate a read error. This rearrangement joins TRBV13 to TRBJ2-1, with 10 bases matching TRBD2. The V gene's germline CDR1 is PRHDT and CDR2 FYEKMQ (reference sequence). CDR3 length: 15 residues. DNA for the CDR3: TGTGCCAGCAGCGAAGCGGGAGGGCCATCAAATGAGCGGTTCTTC. This translates into CASSEAGGPSNERFF.

This clonotype was recorded at least ten times. CDR3 in amino acids: CASTTDGYQPQHF. The CDR3 region has the DNA TGTGCCAGCACCACGGACGGTTATCAGCCCCAGCATTTT. This rearrangement joins TRBV6-1 to TRBJ1-5; D remains unclear. The germline V gene has CDR1 MNHNS and CDR2 SASEGT. Trimming took off 7 bases at V and 5 bases at J, with 12 bases between the two ends. The CDR3 has 13 amino acids.

The chain recombines TRBV11-3 with TRBJ2-2; D possibly corresponds to TRBD2 (6 bases). The ends were cut back, 4 bases at V and 6 bases at J, with 12 bases in the middle. CDR1 is SGHNT and CDR2 is YENEEA in the germline V gene. The CDR3 runs to 14 residues. The CDR3 DNA follows: TGTGCCAGCAGCTCGGGGGTGGGAGCCGGGGAGCTGTTTTTT. Translated, it gives CASSSGVGAGELFF.

At least ten counts were recorded for this clonotype. V gene TRBV18 combines with J gene TRBJ1-1; 8 nucleotides match TRBD1. V lost 5 bases, J lost 1 base, and 3 bases stayed unmatched. This CDR3 is 14 amino acids long. Germline V gene lookup returns CDR1 KGHSH and CDR2 LQKENI. The DNA of the CDR3 is TGTGCCAGCTCATATCAGGGGGCGAACACTGAAGCTTTCTTT. It codes for CASSYQGANTEAFF.

The table lists this clonotype with many counts. The CDR3 bases are TGTGCCATCAGCATACAGGGCAGCTCTGGAAACACCATATATTTT. Encoded protein: CAISIQGSSGNTIYF. This chain links TRBV10-3 with TRBJ1-3; D is possibly TRBD1 (6 bases). This CDR3 has 15 residues. Per germline, CDR1 ENHRY and CDR2 SYGVKD. Trimming took off 6 bases at V and 0 bases at J, with 12 bases between the two ends.

This clonotype was seen a handful of times. The V and J genes are TRBV9 and TRBJ2-1; TRBD2 might be the D (6 bases). Between the trimmed V and J ends, which lost 4 bases and 6 bases, there was a span of 17 bases. The CDR3 is made up of 15 amino acids. Germline V gives CDR1 SGDLS, CDR2 YYNGEE. CDR3 coding DNA: TGTGCCAGCAGCCCCCGTGGTAGCGGTGGCAATGAGCAGTTCTTC. Translation gives CASSPRGSGGNEQFF.

This clonotype was detected many times. The chain links TRBV11-2 to TRBJ2-3, with 10 nucleotides matching TRBD1. The better agreement between TRBJ2-7 and the DNA end casts doubt on the J call. The CDR3 has 14 amino acids. Germline V gives CDR1 SGHAT, CDR2 FQNNGV. In DNA, the CDR3 is TGTGCCAGCAGCAGGGACAGGGGCCACTACGAGCAGTACTTC. Protein sequence: CASSRDRGHYEQYF.

The table lists this clonotype with many counts. This chain uses TRBV2 with TRBJ1-4, with D possibly matching TRBD1 (5 bases). V was pared by 2 bases and J by 0 bases, with 16 bases between. Germline CDR1 and CDR2: SNHLY and FYNNEI. This CDR3 contains 18 residues. The CDR3 DNA reads as TGTGCCAGCAGTGAAATAGCAGGGAACGCGGCAACTAATGAAAAACTGTTTTTT. Its protein product is CASSEIAGNAATNEKLFF.

This clonotype was seen ten or more times. The chain recombines TRBV27 with TRBJ1-5, with 8 bases lining up with TRBD1. Germline-derived CDR1 and CDR2 are MNHEY and SMNVEV (reference sequence). The CDR3 totals 17 residues. Losses at the gene ends were 6 bases for V and 0 bases for J; bases not matched to a gene: 10. The CDR3: CASRRTGGGDSNQPQHF. In DNA, the CDR3 is TGTGCCAGCAGACGTACAGGGGGGGGGGATAGCAATCAGCCCCAGCATTTT.

The genes are TRBV20-1 and TRBJ2-3; D may be TRBD2 (6 bases). V was cut by 5 bases and J by 2 bases, with 20 bases left in between. Germline CDR1 is DFQATT and CDR2 is SNEGSKA (reference sequence). The CDR3 is 16 residues long. The CDR3 is CSAHPQRRGVTDTQYF. CDR3 in DNA: TGCAGTGCTCACCCCCAGAGGCGCGGGGTCACAGATACGCAGTATTTT.

This clonotype has ten or more counts. The rearrangement uses TRBV28 and TRBJ1-2; TRBD1 is a possible D gene (6 bases). The CDR3 contains 13 residues. The germline V gene encodes CDR1 MDHEN and CDR2 SYDVKM. V gave up 3 bases and J gave up 5 bases, with 10 bases separating them. CDR3 DNA sequence: TGTGCCAGCAGTTTTAGGGGGATGTATGGCTACACCTTC. Translated: CASSFRGMYGYTF.

This clonotype was found many times. The chain recombines TRBV3-1 with TRBJ2-5; 9 positions match TRBD1. CDR3 length: 15 residues. With 3 bases clipped from V and 3 bases from J, the junction kept 5 bases outside the gene matches. The germline V gene has CDR1 LGHDT and CDR2 YNNKEL (reference sequence). CDR3 nucleotide sequence: TGTGCCAGCAGCCACGGGACAGGGAAGGAAGAGACCCAGTACTTC. This sequence encodes CASSHGTGKEETQYF.

This clonotype was seen many times. The chain links TRBV2 to TRBJ2-1, with 11 bases aligning to TRBD1. Trimming took 10 bases from V and 8 from J; bases not matched to a gene: 4. This CDR3 contains 12 residues. The germline CDR1 and CDR2 sequences are SNHLY and FYNNEI. The CDR3 bases are TGTGCCACCACGGGACAGGGGGATGAGCAGTTCTTC. This translates into CATTGQGDEQFF.

This clonotype was counted ten times or more. The CDR3, as DNA: TGTGCCAGCAGTGACCGGGGACAGGGACCGTATGGCTACACCTTC. It is translated as CASSDRGQGPYGYTF. V and J are TRBV28 and TRBJ1-2, with 9 bases lining up with TRBD1. The CDR3 sequence is 15 residues long. From germline, CDR1 is MDHEN and CDR2 SYDVKM. J gave up 5 bases and V 5 bases, and 9 bases lay outside the gene matches.

V is TRBV6-1 and J is TRBJ2-7; 9 bases align to TRBD2. Per the germline V gene, CDR1 is MNHNS and CDR2 is SASEGT. V shed 6 bases, J shed 2 bases, and the junction held 14 bases outside the gene matches. The CDR3 runs to 17 residues. The CDR3 DNA is TGTGCCAGCAGCTTCATAGTGAGCGGGAGGACCCCCTACGAGCAGTACTTC. Its translation: CASSFIVSGRTPYEQYF.

This clonotype has a handful of counts. This chain connects TRBV5-1 to TRBJ1-2, with D perhaps TRBD1 (6 bases). V lost 0 bases and J lost 6, with 15 bases in between. In germline, CDR1 is SGHRS, CDR2 YFSETQ. The CDR3 has 15 residues. The CDR3 nucleotides are TGCGCCAGCAGCTTGGTAGGAGGGGGATCGGATGGCTACACCTTC. The encoded protein is CASSLVGGGSDGYTF.

This clonotype was counted a few times. The V call is TRBV25-1, the J call TRBJ1-2; unclear D gene. V gave up 3 bases and J gave up 4 bases, with 6 bases separating them. Germline V gene data show CDR1 as MGHDK and CDR2 as SYGVNS. The length of the CDR3 is 12 residues. CDR3 protein: CASSDRFYGYTF. DNA of the CDR3: TGTGCCAGCAGTGACAGGTTCTATGGCTACACCTTC.

In its sample, this clonotype was seen a few times. This sequence may be a read error, since a much larger clone differs from it by one base. The gene calls are TRBV24-1 and TRBJ2-3; 9 bases map to TRBD2. CDR1 and CDR2 from the germline V gene are KGHDR and SFDVKD. The CDR3 loop spans 15 amino acids. The CDR3, as DNA: TGTGCCGCCAGTACTGGTAGCGGGAGCGGAGATACGCAGTATTTT. It yields the protein CAASTGSGSGDTQYF.

This clonotype was found many times. The chain joins TRBV2 to TRBJ1-1; no firm D call. The CDR3 runs 15 residues. Between the trimmed V and J ends, which lost 6 bases and 1 base, there was a span of 15 bases. Germline V lookup: CDR1 SNHLY, CDR2 FYNNEI. CDR3 residues: CASREDGGPNTEAFF. The DNA for the CDR3 is TGTGCCAGCAGGGAGGACGGAGGACCGAACACTGAAGCTTTCTTT.

This clonotype has only a few counts. This CDR3 is CATSRGAGKSNTEAFF. The CDR3 nucleotides are TGTGCCACCAGCAGAGGGGCAGGGAAGTCCAACACTGAAGCTTTCTTT. V and J are TRBV15 and TRBJ1-1, with a weak D call TRBD1 (5 bases). V dropped 1 base and J dropped 2 bases, with 14 bases sitting between them. Germline-derived CDR1 and CDR2 are LNHNV and YYDKDF (reference sequence). This CDR3 region has 16 residues.

About this clonotype: This may stem from a read error, because a much larger clone lies one nucleotide away. This sequence joins TRBV11-2 and TRBJ2-5; 8 bases align to TRBD2. CDR1 SGHAT and CDR2 FQNNGV come from the germline V gene. The CDR3 has 15 residues. Written as DNA, the CDR3 is TGTGCCAGCAGCTTAGTTCCGGGAGGGCCCAATGAGCAGTCCTTC. Its protein is CASSLVPGGPNEQSF.

This clonotype was counted ten times or more. The rearrangement joins TRBV20-1 to TRBJ1-2, with 7 bases aligning to TRBD1. The CDR3 contains 13 residues. The germline V gene encodes CDR1 DFQATT and CDR2 SNEGSKA (reference sequence). The V and J ends lost 4 bases and 2 bases, in that order; junction bases with no gene match: 4. The CDR3 sequence is CSAIDRANYGYTF. The CDR3 nucleotides are TGCAGTGCTATTGACAGGGCCAACTATGGCTACACCTTC.

This clonotype was picked up many times. The genes are TRBV20-1 and TRBJ2-1; TRBD2 agrees at 13 bases. The CDR3 loop spans 16 amino acids. Losses at the gene ends were 5 bases for V and 7 bases for J; bases not matched to a gene: 11. From germline, CDR1 is DFQATT and CDR2 SNEGSKA (reference sequence). The CDR3 bases are TGCAGTGCTCCGCGACTAGCGGGAGGTCCGGGGAATGAGCAGTTCTTC. Translation: CSAPRLAGGPGNEQFF.

V and J are TRBV2 and TRBJ1-2, with D perhaps TRBD1 (6 bases). Trimming pared 8 bases from V and 8 bases from J, leaving 18 bases between. The CDR3 runs to 13 residues. CDR1 and CDR2 (germline): SNHLY, FYNNEI. For the CDR3, the DNA is TGTGCCAGCCACTATTCGGGGGCCGGGGGCTACACCTTC. Protein sequence: CASHYSGAGGYTF.

In this sample, this clonotype turned up many times. The rearrangement joins TRBV7-2 to TRBJ1-4; perhaps TRBD1 as D (5 bases). Per the germline V gene, CDR1 is SGHTA and CDR2 is FQGNSA. CDR3 size: 16 residues. The V and J ends lost 5 bases and 2 bases respectively, with 15 bases between them. The CDR3 reads CASSQNQGRTNEKLFF. CDR3 coding DNA: TGTGCCAGCAGCCAAAACCAGGGAAGGACTAATGAAAAACTGTTTTTT. Full variable domain (rest looked up from reference TRBV7-2 and TRBJ1-4): GAGVSQSPSNKVTEKGKDVELRCDPISGHTALYWYRQSLGQGLEFLIYFQGNSAPDKSGLPSDRFSAERTGGSVSTLTIQRTQQEDSAVYLCASSQNQGRTNEKLFFGSGTQLSVL.

The chain couples TRBV19 to TRBJ1-1, with 9 bases that match TRBD1. There are 13 residues in the CDR3. Per germline, CDR1 LNHDA and CDR2 SQIVND (reference sequence). The ends lost 6 bases at V and 5 bases at J; junction bases unmatched: 4. The CDR3 region has the DNA TGTGCCAGTAGGCTACAGGGGGCGACTGAAGCTTTCTTT. It codes for CASRLQGATEAFF.

This clonotype was counted ten times or more. Here the CDR3 reads CASRSRAGYEQYF. The DNA of the CDR3 is TGTGCCAGCAGGAGCAGGGCCGGCTACGAGCAGTACTTC. The chain is built from TRBV28 and TRBJ2-7; D possibly corresponds to TRBD1 (5 bases). Germline CDR1 is MDHEN and CDR2 is SYDVKM. The CDR3 contains 13 residues. With 6 bases removed from V and 3 bases from J, the gap between germline ends came to 12 bases.

There are many counts of this clonotype. The chain employs TRBV2 and TRBJ1-4; D ambiguous. V was trimmed by 10 bases and J by 0 bases, leaving 12 bases between them. The CDR3 spans 14 residues. From germline, CDR1 is SNHLY and CDR2 FYNNEI. The CDR3 loop is CAMRATTTNEKLFF. The CDR3 coding sequence is TGTGCCATGCGGGCGACCACAACTAATGAAAAACTGTTTTTT. Variable domain in full (rest from reference TRBV2 and TRBJ1-4): EPEVTQTPSHQVTQMGQEVILRCVPISNHLYFYWYRQILGQKVEFLVSFYNNEISEKSEIFDDQFSVERPDGSNFTLKIRSTKLEDSAMYFCAMRATTTNEKLFFGSGTQLSVL.

This clonotype has a count of ten or more. The V call is TRBV12-5, the J call TRBJ2-1; D may be TRBD2 (7 bases). CDR1 is LGHNT and CDR2 is FRNRAP in the germline V gene. The germline V and J ends were trimmed by 0 bases and 5 bases, with 17 bases remaining between them. The CDR3 covers 17 residues. The CDR3 bases are TGTGCTAGTGGTTTGGTCGTTACAGGGAGGGTCGACAATGAGCAGTTCTTC. Its translation: CASGLVVTGRVDNEQFF.